A selection of T cell receptor beta chains follows, all from one sample in a study of regulatory dendritic cells for organ transplantation. Using immunoSEQ multiplex PCR, the repertoire was profiled, and TCRdb retains in-frame clones only, with some absent. The data contain approximately 10,000 clones, 60% to 85% of them singletons. Antigens of these TCRs are unknown. Input material: memory CD4+ T cells from blood cultured with regulatory dendritic cells. The origin of the receptors is a human donor in good health. Both conserved end residues are part of each CDR3. The D gene is left open where the match is weak. The size field is filled for only some rows; it gives once, few, many or a size class.

j_call d_call clone_size v_call cdr3_nt cdr3_aa
TRBJ2-5 TRBD2 NA TRBV4-1 TGCGCCAGCAGCCAAGATGGCGCCGGGGGGGCTCTTAAGACCCAGTACTTC CASSQDGAGGALKTQYF
TRBJ2-1 TRBD2 NA TRBV6-1 TGTGCCAGCAGGGAAACTAGCGGGGGGGCCGCTGAGCAGTTCTTC CASRETSGGAAEQFF
TRBJ1-3 TRBD1 NA TRBV6-5 TGTGCCAGCAGATGGGGACAGAACACTGGAAACACCATATATTTT CASRWGQNTGNTIYF
TRBJ1-2 NA NA TRBV5-4 TGTGCCAGCAGCGGCCGGGACAAGGGCTACACCTTC CASSGRDKGYTF
TRBJ1-1 NA NA TRBV10-3 TGTGCCATCAGGGGAGATGGGGAGAACACTGAAGCTTTCTTT CAIRGDGENTEAFF
TRBJ2-1 TRBD2 few TRBV7-2 TGTGCCAGCAGCGTAACTAGCGGGAGGGGGGCTAAGCAGTTCTTC CASSVTSGRGAKQFF
TRBJ2-2 TRBD2 NA TRBV7-2 TGTGCCAGCAGCTTAGCGAGCGGGGGGGCCACCACCGGGGAGCTGTTTTTT CASSLASGGATTGELFF
TRBJ1-1 NA NA TRBV11-2 TGTGCCAGCAGCTTATCCAGGGGAAACACTGAAGCTTTCTTT CASSLSRGNTEAFF
TRBJ2-5 TRBD2 NA TRBV29-1 TGCAGCGTTAGCGGGGTTGGTGGAGAGACCCAGTACTTC CSVSGVGGETQYF
TRBJ2-6 TRBD2 NA TRBV5-1 TGCGCCAGCAGCGGCGGATGGGGGGGGACCTCTGGGGCCAACGTCCTGACTTTC CASSGGWGGTSGANVLTF
TRBJ2-1 TRBD1 NA TRBV19 TGTGCCAGTACGAGACAGGGTGTGGGCGACAATGAGCAGTTCTTC CASTRQGVGDNEQFF
TRBJ2-1 TRBD1 NA TRBV7-9 TGTGCCAGCAGCTCCGCCGGGACAGGGGGCCGGGGTGAGCAGTTCTTC CASSSAGTGGRGEQFF
TRBJ2-6 TRBD1 NA TRBV5-6 TGTGCCAGCAGCATGGGACAGGGCTGGGCCAACGTCCTGACTTTC CASSMGQGWANVLTF
TRBJ2-1 TRBD2 NA TRBV11-3 TGTGCCAGCAGCTTAAAGCCGGGACTACAATACAATGAGCAGTTCTTC CASSLKPGLQYNEQFF